Following are 19 T cell receptor beta chains from one sample sequenced in a study of T cell responses to AZD1222 COVID-19 vaccine. TCRdb keeps only in-frame clones here, not all; method: immunoSEQ multiplex PCR. The table records about 89,000 clones, just over 85% of them present only once. Sequenced material: peripheral blood, taken 28 days after the second AZD1222 dose. All receptors come from an adult who received the AZD1222 COVID-19 vaccine.

The chain has TRBV2 and TRBJ1-2; D perhaps matches TRBD1 (5 bases). Germline CDR1 is SNHLY and CDR2 is FYNNEI. The CDR3 contains 16 residues. V lost 5 bases, J lost 4 bases, and 20 bases lay in between. The CDR3 DNA sequence: TGTGCCAGCAGTCTCTCACCCGGGGGGTCTTTCTATGGCTACACCTTC. Translating gives CASSLSPGGSFYGYTF.

The chain recombines TRBV28 with TRBJ2-3; 8 bases match TRBD2. The germline V gene has CDR1 MDHEN and CDR2 SYDVKM. Trimming at V came to 5 bases and at J to 4 bases, leaving 17 bases not matched to a gene. There are 18 residues in the CDR3. The CDR3 sequence is CASSPRRTGTSQADTQYF. In DNA, the CDR3 is TGTGCCAGCAGTCCGCGGCGCACTGGGACTAGTCAAGCAGATACGCAGTATTTT.

V usage is TRBV19 and J usage is TRBJ1-2; TRBD1 matches 8 bases. J gave up 4 bases and V 9 bases, and 4 bases lay outside the gene matches. In germline, CDR1 is LNHDA, CDR2 SQIVND (reference sequence). This CDR3 region has 12 residues. CDR3 loop: CASRTGSYGYTF. The CDR3 bases are TGTGCCAGCCGGACAGGGTCCTATGGCTACACCTTC.

This clone showed up just once. This chain joins TRBV7-9 and TRBJ2-5; no clear D gene. The CDR3 runs 12 residues. The germline V gene encodes CDR1 SEHNR and CDR2 FQNEAQ (reference sequence). Trimming removed 5 bases at V and 4 bases at J, with 8 bases between. CDR3 bases: TGTGCCAGCAGCCCCCTATCAGAGACCCAGTACTTC. Amino acids: CASSPLSETQYF.

The V call is TRBV3-1 (or the pseudogene TRBV3-2), the J call TRBJ1-4; a weak D match, TRBD1 (5 bases). The CDR3 has 14 residues. V was clipped by 0 bases and J by 4 bases, with 6 bases between them. Germline lookup yields CDR1 LGHDT and CDR2 YNNKEL (reference sequence). The CDR3 region is CASSQEGGNEKLFF. CDR3 coding DNA: TGTGCCAGCAGCCAAGAGGGGGGTAATGAAAAACTGTTTTTT.

The V call is TRBV7-2, the J call TRBJ2-5; D is perhaps TRBD2 (6 bases). V gave up 2 bases and J gave up 4 bases, with 17 bases separating them. Germline assignment: CDR1 SGHTA and CDR2 FQGNSA. This CDR3 has 16 amino acids. CDR3 region: CASSLYRPGVGETQYF. The CDR3 DNA is TGTGCCAGCAGCTTATATAGGCCGGGGGTGGGAGAGACCCAGTACTTC.

The chain joins TRBV28 to TRBJ1-4, with 10 bases lining up with TRBD1. V dropped 5 bases and J dropped 10; count of bases not matched to a gene: 10. Germline CDR1 MDHEN, CDR2 SYDVKM. The CDR3 length is 15 residues. CDR3 in amino acids: CASSLPGQGRGKLFF. The CDR3 DNA reads as TGTGCCAGCAGTCTTCCGGGACAGGGGCGAGGAAAACTGTTTTTT. The full variable domain, its missing parts supplied by reference TRBV28 and TRBJ1-4, is DVKVTQSSRYLVKRTGEKVFLECVQDMDHENMFWYRQDPGLGLRLIYFSYDVKMKEKGDIPEGYSVSREKKERFSLILESASTNQTSMYLCASSLPGQGRGKLFFGSGTQLSVL.

This chain links TRBV7-2 with TRBJ2-7; unclear D gene. The CDR3 has 14 residues. Looked up from germline, CDR1 is SGHTA and CDR2 is FQGNSA. V lost 1 base to trimming and J lost 2 bases, with 9 bases between them. This chain's CDR3 is CASSLGTVPYEQYF. CDR3 coding DNA: TGTGCCAGCAGCTTAGGGACGGTCCCCTACGAGCAGTACTTC.

The chain recombines TRBV5-1 with TRBJ2-2; D is ambiguous. Deletions cut 7 bases from V and 1 base from J, with 14 bases between. This CDR3 is 15 amino acids long. Germline assignment: CDR1 SGHRS and CDR2 YFSETQ. For the CDR3, the DNA is TGCGCCAGCGCCCTCCGTAGGGAGAACACCGGGGAGCTGTTTTTT. Translated: CASALRRENTGELFF. Combining the CDR3 with reference TRBV5-1 and TRBJ2-2 gives the whole variable domain KAGVTQTPRYLIKTRGQQVTLSCSPISGHRSVSWYQQTPGQGLQFLFEYFSETQRNKGNFPGRFSGRQFSNSRSEMNVSTLELGDSALYLCASALRRENTGELFFGEGSRLTVL.

The gene calls are TRBV27 and TRBJ1-2, with 7 bases that match TRBD1. Germline V gene sequence: CDR1 MNHEY, CDR2 SMNVEV (reference sequence). V lost 5 bases and J lost 2; bases outside the gene matches: 8. The CDR3 is 15 residues long. CDR3 region: CASSAQTGLNYGYTF. The CDR3 bases are TGTGCCAGCAGTGCCCAGACAGGGTTAAACTATGGCTACACCTTC.

The rearrangement links TRBV5-1 to TRBJ1-1; TRBD1 is a possible D gene (6 bases). Trimming took 4 bases from V and 1 from J, leaving 11 bases between them. The CDR3 extends over 14 amino acids. Germline V gene data show CDR1 as SGHRS and CDR2 as YFSETQ. CDR3 sequence reads: CASSVQTGNTEAFF. The DNA of the CDR3 is TGCGCCAGCAGCGTTCAGACAGGGAACACTGAAGCTTTCTTT.

In this sample, this clone turned up many times. The genes are TRBV18 and TRBJ1-2, with 9 nucleotides matching TRBD1. The CDR3 consists of 13 residues. CDR1 and CDR2 (germline): KGHSH, LQKENI. J was trimmed by 8 bases and V by 6 bases; bases with no gene match: 7. Here the CDR3 DNA reads TGTGCCAGCTCCGCGGGACAGGGTCTCGGCTACACCTTC. Its protein is CASSAGQGLGYTF.

The chain is built from TRBV4-1 and TRBJ1-4; 9 bases fit TRBD1. The CDR3 consists of 17 residues. V was clipped by 3 bases and J by 5 bases; unmatched bases: 10. Germline CDR1 reads MGHRA; CDR2 reads YSYEKL. The CDR3 is CASSQGQGPVGNEKLFF. CDR3 coding DNA: TGCGCCAGCAGCCAGGGACAGGGTCCGGTAGGAAATGAAAAACTGTTTTTT.

This rearrangement joins TRBV19 to TRBJ1-5; TRBD1 might be the D (5 bases). Germline CDR1 reads LNHDA; CDR2 reads SQIVND (reference sequence). The CDR3 contains 13 residues. V was pared by 5 bases and J by 1 base, with 6 bases between. For the CDR3, the DNA is TGTGCCAGTAGTGGGGGAAGCAATCAGCCCCAGCATTTT. This translates into CASSGGSNQPQHF.

CDR3 amino acids: CASSLARDTEAFF. DNA for the CDR3: TGCGCCAGCAGCTTGGCCAGGGACACTGAAGCTTTCTTT. The chain is built from TRBV5-1 and TRBJ1-1; D might be TRBD1 (5 bases). V lost 0 bases and J 3 bases, leaving 6 bases between the germline ends. This CDR3 has 13 amino acids. Looked up from germline, CDR1 is SGHRS and CDR2 is YFSETQ.

The rearrangement joins TRBV7-8 to TRBJ2-7; maybe TRBD2 (6 bases). The germline CDR1 and CDR2 sequences are SGHVS and FQNEAQ. The CDR3 runs 15 residues. V was cut by 7 bases and J by 3 bases, with 19 bases left in between. DNA of the CDR3: TGTGCCAGCACCCAGCGGGTAGCGGAGAACTACGAGCAGTACTTC. Protein sequence: CASTQRVAENYEQYF.

In its sample, this clone was seen once. V and J are TRBV11-2 and TRBJ2-2; possibly TRBD1 for D (5 bases). Germline values: CDR1 SGHAT, CDR2 FQNNGV. Trimming left V 2 bases short and J 3 bases short, with 10 bases between. The CDR3 is made up of 15 amino acids. CDR3 in DNA: TGTGCCAGCAGCTTAAGGGGTTTGGACACCGGGGAGCTGTTTTTT. Translation: CASSLRGLDTGELFF. Full variable domain (missing parts from reference TRBV11-2 and TRBJ2-2): EAGVAQSPRYKIIEKRQSVAFWCNPISGHATLYWYQQILGQGPKLLIQFQNNGVVDDSQLPKDRFSAERLKGVDSTLKIQPAKLEDSAVYLCASSLRGLDTGELFFGEGSRLTVL.

The J gene is TRBJ1-2, the V gene TRBV28; TRBD1 aligns across 11 bases. CDR1 is MDHEN, CDR2 SYDVKM, per germline. V gave up 5 bases and J gave up 3 bases; unmatched junction bases: 2. The CDR3 loop spans 14 amino acids. Here the CDR3 reads CASSPGQGDYGYTF. In DNA, the CDR3 is TGTGCCAGCAGTCCGGGACAGGGGGACTATGGCTACACCTTC.

The chain recombines TRBV28 with TRBJ1-3, with 7 positions matching TRBD1. CDR3 length: 18 residues. V lost 3 bases, J lost 2 bases, and 13 bases stayed unmatched. Germline loops: CDR1 MDHEN, CDR2 SYDVKM. CDR3 sequence (DNA): TGTGCCAGCAGTTTGGTGACAGGGAAGGCAGCTACTGGAAACACCATATATTTT. It codes for CASSLVTGKAATGNTIYF.